The 17 T cell receptor beta chains reported below all come from one sample, sequenced in a study of blood T cell repertoires in COVID-19. Assay used: immunoSEQ multiplex PCR; TCRdb lists only in-frame clones, some missing. In the table there are 110,000 or so clones, around 81% of which are singletons. Material: peripheral blood. The receptors stem from a woman aged 70-85 years with acute or convalescent COVID-19.

The chain links TRBV9 to TRBJ2-1; 8 bases are shared with TRBD2. The V gene end was trimmed by 1 base and the J gene end by 1 base; junction bases not matched to a gene: 1. Germline values: CDR1 SGDLS, CDR2 YYNGEE. The CDR3 loop spans 15 amino acids. DNA for the CDR3: TGTGCCAGCAGCGTAACTAGCGGATCCTACAATGAGCAGTTCTTC. This sequence encodes CASSVTSGSYNEQFF. Supplemented by reference TRBV9 and TRBJ2-1, the full variable domain reads DSGVTQTPKHLITATGQRVTLRCSPRSGDLSVYWYQQSLDQGLQFLIQYYNGEERAKGNILERFSAQQFPDLHSELNLSSLELGDSALYFCASSVTSGSYNEQFFGPGTRLTVL.

Only one count was recorded for this clone. The J gene is TRBJ1-2, the V gene TRBV6-5; TRBD1 aligns across 8 bases. With 1 base clipped from V and 4 bases from J, the junction kept 8 bases outside the gene matches. This CDR3 contains 16 residues. In germline, CDR1 is MNHEY, CDR2 SVGAGI. The CDR3 DNA is TGTGCCAGCAGTTACTGGACAGGGTTCGGGAGCTATGGCTACACCTTC. It is translated as CASSYWTGFGSYGYTF.

CDR3 residues: CASSPSLGEKLFF. CDR3 sequence (DNA): TGTGCCAGCTCACCAAGCTTGGGCGAAAAACTGTTTTTT. The rearrangement uses TRBV18 and TRBJ1-4; D remains unclear. CDR3 length: 13 amino acids. Per the germline V gene, CDR1 is KGHSH and CDR2 is LQKENI. V was pared by 2 bases and J by 8 bases, with 9 bases between.

J is TRBJ2-3 and V is TRBV5-1, with 9 bases identical to TRBD2. This CDR3 is 15 amino acids long. The V gene's germline CDR1 is SGHRS and CDR2 YFSETQ. V was clipped by 7 bases and J by 6 bases; unmatched bases: 12. CDR3 in amino acids: CASRRRGGQEDTQYF. CDR3 DNA: TGCGCCAGCCGGCGGCGGGGGGGCCAAGAGGATACGCAGTATTTT.

The V gene is TRBV10-3, the J gene TRBJ1-2, with 8 bases identical to TRBD1. CDR3 size: 15 residues. V dropped 7 bases and J dropped 6; count of bases not matched to a gene: 13. Germline V lookup: CDR1 ENHRY, CDR2 SYGVKD. The CDR3 is CAITDGTRGRHGYTF. CDR3 nucleotide sequence: TGTGCCATCACCGACGGGACCAGGGGGCGCCATGGCTACACCTTC.

The chain recombines TRBV9 with TRBJ2-1, with TRBD2 matching over 10 bases. J lost 6 bases, V lost 2 bases, and 11 bases had no gene match. The CDR3 sequence is 17 residues long. Germline V gene lookup returns CDR1 SGDLS and CDR2 YYNGEE. The CDR3 here is CASSVLPKAGGGNEQFF. In DNA, the CDR3 is TGTGCCAGCAGCGTCCTACCAAAAGCGGGAGGGGGCAATGAGCAGTTCTTC.

This chain connects TRBV6-5 to TRBJ1-1, with D unclear. With 6 bases removed from V and 6 bases from J, the gap between germline ends came to 14 bases. The V gene's germline CDR1 is MNHEY and CDR2 SVGAGI. The CDR3 length is 13 residues. Here the CDR3 DNA reads TGTGCCAGCAGACGAATGCGGTGGGCTGAAGCTTTCTTT. This gives the protein CASRRMRWAEAFF.

V and J are TRBV19 and TRBJ1-1; a possible D gene is TRBD1 (6 bases). Germline CDR1 reads LNHDA; CDR2 reads SQIVND (reference sequence). The CDR3 is 16 residues long. V dropped 7 bases and J dropped 5 bases, with 23 bases sitting between them. The DNA for the CDR3 is TGTGCCAGTATTGAGGGGGTAGGGACCCGAGGGACTGAAGCTTTCTTT. The encoded protein is CASIEGVGTRGTEAFF. The complete variable domain, with remaining parts taken from reference TRBV19 and TRBJ1-1, reads DGGITQSPKYLFRKEGQNVTLSCEQNLNHDAMYWYRQDPGQGLRLIYYSQIVNDFQKGDIAEGYSVSREKKESFPLTVTSAQKNPTAFYLCASIEGVGTRGTEAFFGQGTRLTVV.

This chain connects TRBV6-2 or TRBV6-3 to TRBJ2-7, with D perhaps TRBD2 (6 bases). Germline-derived CDR1 and CDR2 are MNHEY and SVGEGT. Trimming stripped 2 bases from V and 5 bases from J, with 7 bases between. The CDR3 has 12 residues. The CDR3 loop reads CASSYGGNEQYF. CDR3 in DNA: TGTGCCAGCAGTTACGGGGGGAACGAGCAGTACTTC.

CDR3 DNA: TGTGCCAGCAGTTTTGAGGTTTACAATGAGCAGTTCTTC. Translating gives CASSFEVYNEQFF. The rearrangement joins TRBV12-3 or TRBV12-4 to TRBJ2-1; D gene unclear. Trimming left V 3 bases short and J 4 bases short, with 7 bases between. The CDR3 runs to 13 residues.

The chain is built from TRBV7-9 and TRBJ1-1; D remains ambiguous. Germline V gives CDR1 SEHNR, CDR2 FQNEAQ (reference sequence). Deletions cut 1 base from V and 0 bases from J, with 9 bases between. The CDR3 extends over 15 amino acids. The CDR3 region is CASSLGVGVNTEAFF. CDR3 coding DNA: TGTGCCAGCAGCTTAGGAGTAGGAGTGAACACTGAAGCTTTCTTT.

This clone was recorded only once. This chain uses TRBV4-3 with TRBJ1-4; D ambiguous. CDR1 LGHNA and CDR2 YSLEER come from the germline V gene. This CDR3 is 16 amino acids long. Trimming took off 4 bases at V and 0 bases at J, with 12 bases between the two ends. In DNA, the CDR3 is TGCGCCAGCAGCCCATGGGCCCTTGCAACTAATGAAAAACTGTTTTTT. Its translation: CASSPWALATNEKLFF.

The gene calls are TRBV5-8 and TRBJ1-4, with D possibly matching TRBD1 (6 bases). The CDR3 sequence is 16 residues long. The germline V gene encodes CDR1 SGHTS and CDR2 YDEGEE. The V gene lost 2 bases and the J gene lost 0 bases, with 11 bases spanning the gap. Here the CDR3 DNA reads TGTGCCAGCAGCTTCGGGACAATGCCAACTAATGAAAAACTGTTTTTT. Translation: CASSFGTMPTNEKLFF. Together with reference TRBV5-8 and TRBJ1-4, the CDR3 gives the full variable domain: EAGVTQSPTHLIKTRGQQATLRCSPISGHTSVYWYQQALGLGLQFLLWYDEGEERNRGNFPPRFSGRQFPNYSSELNVNALELEDSALYLCASSFGTMPTNEKLFFGSGTQLSVL.

CDR3 protein: CASSYFRGEQYF. For the CDR3, the DNA is TGTGCCAGCAGTTACTTCCGGGGGGAGCAGTACTTC. The chain combines TRBV6-2 or TRBV6-3 with TRBJ2-7, with D maybe TRBD2 (6 bases). V was clipped by 1 base and J by 7 bases, with 8 bases between them. The CDR3 totals 12 residues. Germline CDR1 is MNHEY and CDR2 is SVGEGT.

V and J are TRBV2 and TRBJ1-6; weak D call: TRBD1 (5 bases). Germline V gene data show CDR1 as SNHLY and CDR2 as FYNNEI. The CDR3 loop spans 15 amino acids. Trimming shortened V by 4 bases and J by 6 bases, and 13 bases separated the two germline ends. The CDR3 loop is CASSGPPRGNSPLHF. Written as DNA, the CDR3 is TGTGCCAGCAGTGGACCCCCTAGGGGTAATTCACCCCTCCACTTT.

The rearrangement uses TRBV14 and TRBJ1-1, with 9 bases aligning to TRBD1. The CDR3 totals 15 residues. The germline gives CDR1 SGHDN, CDR2 FVKESK. V gave up 2 bases and J gave up 2 bases; unmatched junction bases: 3. The CDR3 sequence: CASSQNTGGNTEAFF. CDR3 DNA sequence: TGTGCCAGCAGCCAAAATACAGGGGGCAACACTGAAGCTTTCTTT. The variable domain in full, with the rest retrieved from reference TRBV14 and TRBJ1-1, is EAGVTQFPSHSVIEKGQTVTLRCDPISGHDNLYWYRRVMGKEIKFLLHFVKESKQDESGMPNNRFLAERTGGTYSTLKVQPAELEDSGVYFCASSQNTGGNTEAFFGQGTRLTVV.

This clone came up a few times. The gene calls are TRBV6-2 or TRBV6-3 and TRBJ2-3, with 13 bases aligning to TRBD2. V trimming: 6 bases; J trimming: 6 bases; junction bases outside the gene matches: 9. Germline V gene lookup returns CDR1 MNHEY and CDR2 SVGEGT. The CDR3 contains 16 residues. The CDR3 DNA reads TGTGCCAGCAGCGAGACTAGCGGGGGGCTCCGGGATACGCAGTATTTT. It specifies CASSETSGGLRDTQYF.